The 15 T cell receptor beta chains given below trace back to one sample, sequenced in a study of blood T cell repertoires in COVID-19. Measured with immunoSEQ multiplex PCR; TCRdb has only the in-frame clones, and not every one. Among about 440,000 clones listed, about 92% were seen once. The sequencing sample was made of PBMCs or T cells enriched from blood (not recorded which). The receptors originated from a man between 18 and 29 years old who had recovered from COVID-19.

As to this clone: The sample carries other DNA sequences with the same CDR3. This chain links TRBV19 with TRBJ2-7; D may be TRBD1 (6 bases). The germline V and J ends were trimmed by 5 bases and 0 bases, with 11 bases remaining between them. CDR1 LNHDA and CDR2 SQIVND come from the germline V gene (reference sequence). The CDR3 spans 14 residues. The CDR3 here is CASSLTGNSYEQYF. The CDR3 DNA follows: TGTGCCAGTAGTTTGACAGGAAACTCCTACGAGCAGTACTTC.

This clone came up once. This sequence joins TRBV7-3 and TRBJ2-1; D gene uncertain. Germline V gene sequence: CDR1 SGHTA, CDR2 FQGTGA. CDR3 length equals 13 residues. The ends were cut back, 5 bases at V and 9 bases at J, with 14 bases in the middle. The CDR3 DNA follows: TGTGCCAGCAGCGCCGGTCTCTACGGTGAGCAGTTCTTC. Its translation: CASSAGLYGEQFF.

V usage is TRBV13 and J usage is TRBJ1-2; 7 positions match TRBD1. Trimming removed 3 bases from V and 4 bases from J; junction bases left unmatched: 5. This CDR3 comprises 14 residues. The germline CDR1 and CDR2 sequences are PRHDT and FYEKMQ (reference sequence). CDR3 nucleotide sequence: TGTGCCAGCAGCTTCAGACAGGGCTCCTATGGCTACACCTTC. It is translated as CASSFRQGSYGYTF. Full variable domain (outside the CDR3, taken from reference TRBV13 and TRBJ1-2): AAGVIQSPRHLIKEKRETATLKCYPIPRHDTVYWYQQGPGQDPQFLISFYEKMQSDKGSIPDRFSAQQFSDYHSELNMSSLELGDSALYFCASSFRQGSYGYTFGSGTRLTVV.

This clone was seen once. The gene calls are TRBV9 and TRBJ2-3; tentatively, D is TRBD2 (7 bases). Germline CDR1 and CDR2: SGDLS and YYNGEE. V gave up 0 bases and J gave up 4 bases, with 15 bases separating them. This CDR3 contains 16 residues. The CDR3 reads CASSVAGGGLSDTQYF. The DNA for the CDR3 is TGTGCCAGCAGCGTAGCTGGGGGGGGGCTGTCAGATACGCAGTATTTT.

The V call is TRBV5-4, the J call TRBJ1-2; maybe TRBD1 (6 bases). The germline V gene encodes CDR1 SGHNT and CDR2 YYREEE (reference sequence). The CDR3 length is 13 residues. Trimming left V 4 bases short and J 3 bases short, with 10 bases between. DNA of the CDR3: TGTGCCAGCAGCCCCGGGACACACTATGGCTACACCTTC. Translating gives CASSPGTHYGYTF.

The V call is TRBV5-5, the J call TRBJ1-3, with TRBD1 matching 7 bases. The junction had 4 bases not matched to a gene; V was cut back by 0 bases and J by 4 bases. The CDR3 length is 15 residues. Per the germline V gene, CDR1 is SGHKS and CDR2 is YYEKEE (reference sequence). The CDR3 loop is CASSLGQGLGNTIYF. CDR3 DNA sequence: TGTGCCAGCAGCTTGGGACAGGGTCTGGGAAACACCATATATTTT.

This chain links TRBV20-1 with TRBJ2-4, with D perhaps TRBD1 (6 bases). V gave up 3 bases and J gave up 2 bases, with 14 bases separating them. Germline V lookup: CDR1 DFQATT, CDR2 SNEGSKA (reference sequence). This CDR3 is 15 amino acids long. The chain's CDR3 is CSASSQGLTKNIQYF. As DNA, the CDR3 is TGCAGTGCTAGTTCACAGGGCTTAACCAAAAACATTCAGTACTTC.

V and J are TRBV4-1 and TRBJ2-1, with D tentatively TRBD1 (5 bases). The CDR3 runs to 13 residues. Germline CDR1 is MGHRA and CDR2 is YSYEKL. The V end lost 4 bases, the J end lost 6 bases, and 10 bases lay between the germline ends. The CDR3 loop reads CASSRLGVNEQFF. Written as DNA, the CDR3 is TGCGCCAGCAGCCGGCTAGGGGTCAATGAGCAGTTCTTC.

V and J are TRBV18 and TRBJ1-1, with D perhaps matching TRBD1 (5 bases). Germline V gives CDR1 KGHSH, CDR2 LQKENI. V lost 3 bases, J lost 3 bases, and 17 bases lay in between. The CDR3 totals 16 residues. In nucleotides, the CDR3 is TGTGCCAGCTCACCTTCTGTGCTAGGGGCGGACACTGAAGCTTTCTTT. It yields the protein CASSPSVLGADTEAFF. Variable domain in full (rest from reference TRBV18 and TRBJ1-1): NAGVMQNPRHLVRRRGQEARLRCSPMKGHSHVYWYRQLPEEGLKFMVYLQKENIIDESGMPKERFSAEFPKEGPSILRIQQVVRGDSAAYFCASSPSVLGADTEAFFGQGTRLTVV.

The rearrangement joins TRBV5-1 to TRBJ2-5, with 8 nucleotides matching TRBD2. V dropped 4 bases and J dropped 4; count of bases not matched to a gene: 6. This CDR3 spans 14 amino acids. From germline, CDR1 is SGHRS and CDR2 YFSETQ. CDR3 residues: CASSPSGSGETQYF. DNA for the CDR3: TGCGCCAGCAGCCCGAGCGGGAGCGGAGAGACCCAGTACTTC.

This chain links TRBV29-1 with TRBJ2-7; D remains unclear. The CDR3 sequence is 13 residues long. The V gene's germline CDR1 is SQVTM and CDR2 ANQGSEA. Trimming cost V 7 bases and J 2 bases, with 15 bases left between them. The CDR3 protein is CSANLDNTYEQYF. In nucleotides, the CDR3 is TGCAGCGCTAACCTTGACAATACCTACGAGCAGTACTTC.

This rearrangement joins TRBV9 to TRBJ1-3; D is undetermined. The CDR3 has 18 residues. V gave up 0 bases and J gave up 0 bases, with 16 bases separating them. CDR1 and CDR2 (germline): SGDLS, YYNGEE. As DNA, the CDR3 is TGTGCCAGCAGCGTAGAGCCGGTTACGGTGATCTCTGGAAACACCATATATTTT. This codes for CASSVEPVTVISGNTIYF.

V gene TRBV27 combines with J gene TRBJ2-7; 7 positions match TRBD2. Looked up from germline, CDR1 is MNHEY and CDR2 is SMNVEV (reference sequence). The CDR3 sequence is 16 residues long. The ends lost 6 bases at V and 4 bases at J; junction bases unmatched: 15. The CDR3 loop is CASSHGLVGGDYEQYF. The CDR3, as DNA: TGTGCCAGCAGCCACGGGTTAGTGGGAGGGGATTACGAGCAGTACTTC.

This clone is a singleton in its sample. The chain is built from TRBV5-4 and TRBJ2-3, with TRBD2 matching over 9 bases. This CDR3 region has 16 residues. Germline V gene lookup returns CDR1 SGHNT and CDR2 YYREEE (reference sequence). The ends lost 3 bases at V and 4 bases at J; junction bases unmatched: 9. The CDR3 DNA reads as TGTGCCAGCAGCTCATTGGCTAGCGGGGCCCCAGATACGCAGTATTTT. This sequence encodes CASSSLASGAPDTQYF.

V and J are TRBV18 and TRBJ1-5; 7 bases map to TRBD1. Germline values: CDR1 KGHSH, CDR2 LQKENI. V lost 3 bases to trimming and J lost 8 bases; unmatched junction nucleotides: 7. The CDR3 consists of 14 residues. The CDR3 nucleotides read TGTGCCAGCTCACCCCAGGGGGGCCCGGAGCCCCAGCATTTT. Translating gives CASSPQGGPEPQHF.